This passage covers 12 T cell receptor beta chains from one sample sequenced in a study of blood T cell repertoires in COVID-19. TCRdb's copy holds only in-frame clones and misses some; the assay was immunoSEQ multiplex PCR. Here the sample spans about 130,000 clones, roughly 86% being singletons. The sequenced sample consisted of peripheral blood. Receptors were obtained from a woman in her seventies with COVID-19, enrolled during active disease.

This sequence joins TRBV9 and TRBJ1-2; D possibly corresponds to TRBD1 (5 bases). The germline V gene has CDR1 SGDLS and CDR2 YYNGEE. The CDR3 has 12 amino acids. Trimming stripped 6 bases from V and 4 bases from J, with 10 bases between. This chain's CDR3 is CASNRQIYGYTF. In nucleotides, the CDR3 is TGTGCCAGCAACAGACAGATCTATGGCTACACCTTC.

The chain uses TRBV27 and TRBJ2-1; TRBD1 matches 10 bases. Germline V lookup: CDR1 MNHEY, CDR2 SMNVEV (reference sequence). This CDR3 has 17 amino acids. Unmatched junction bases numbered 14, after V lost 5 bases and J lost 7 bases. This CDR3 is CASSLRRDRGRQNEQFF. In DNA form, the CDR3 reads TGTGCCAGCAGTCTCCGAAGGGACAGGGGTAGACAAAATGAGCAGTTCTTC.

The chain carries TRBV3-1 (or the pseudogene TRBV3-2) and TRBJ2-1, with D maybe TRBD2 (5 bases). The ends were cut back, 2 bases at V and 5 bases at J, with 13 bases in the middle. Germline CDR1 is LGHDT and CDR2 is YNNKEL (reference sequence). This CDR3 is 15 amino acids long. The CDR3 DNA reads TGTGCCAGCAGCCAAAACGCCGACTACAACAATGAGCAGTTCTTC. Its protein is CASSQNADYNNEQFF.

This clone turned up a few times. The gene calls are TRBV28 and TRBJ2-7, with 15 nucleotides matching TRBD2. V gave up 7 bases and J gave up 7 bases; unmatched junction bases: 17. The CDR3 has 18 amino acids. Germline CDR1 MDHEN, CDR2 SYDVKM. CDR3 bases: TGTGCCAGCACCAAGCTGGGACTAGCGGGGGGCAGACCTGGGGAGCAGTACTTC. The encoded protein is CASTKLGLAGGRPGEQYF.

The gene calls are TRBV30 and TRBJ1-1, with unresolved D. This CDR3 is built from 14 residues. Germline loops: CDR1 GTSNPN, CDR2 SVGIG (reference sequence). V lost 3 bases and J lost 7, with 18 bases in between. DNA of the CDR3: TGTGCCTGGAGGAGCAATGGGCTCCCGGATGAAGCTTTCTTT. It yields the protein CAWRSNGLPDEAFF.

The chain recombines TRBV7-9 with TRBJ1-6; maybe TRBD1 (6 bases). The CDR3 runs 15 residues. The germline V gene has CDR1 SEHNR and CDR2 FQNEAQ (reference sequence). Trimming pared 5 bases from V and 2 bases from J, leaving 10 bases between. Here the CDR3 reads CASSRGGAYNSPLHF. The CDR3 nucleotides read TGTGCCAGCAGCAGAGGGGGTGCCTATAATTCACCCCTCCACTTT.

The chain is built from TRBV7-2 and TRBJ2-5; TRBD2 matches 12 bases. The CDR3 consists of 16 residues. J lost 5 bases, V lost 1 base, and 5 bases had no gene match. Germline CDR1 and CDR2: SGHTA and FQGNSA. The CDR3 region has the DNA TGTGCCAGCAGCTTAGAACTAGCGGGGGGAGGGGAGACCCAGTACTTC. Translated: CASSLELAGGGETQYF.

The CDR3 bases are TGTGCCAGCAGCCAAGGGGGGGGGACTGAAGCTTTCTTT. This gives the protein CASSQGGGTEAFF. The rearrangement joins TRBV3-1 (or the pseudogene TRBV3-2) to TRBJ1-1, with D possibly TRBD1 on 5 matching bases. The CDR3 spans 13 residues. Germline CDR1 reads LGHDT; CDR2 reads YNNKEL (reference sequence). Trimming removed 1 base at V and 5 bases at J, with 8 bases between.

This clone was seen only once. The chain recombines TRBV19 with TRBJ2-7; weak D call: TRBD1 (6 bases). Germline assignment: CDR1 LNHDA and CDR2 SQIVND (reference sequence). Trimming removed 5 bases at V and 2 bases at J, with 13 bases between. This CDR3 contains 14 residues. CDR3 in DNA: TGTGCCAGTAGTCCCCGACAGGAGACCTACGAGCAGTACTTC. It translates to CASSPRQETYEQYF.

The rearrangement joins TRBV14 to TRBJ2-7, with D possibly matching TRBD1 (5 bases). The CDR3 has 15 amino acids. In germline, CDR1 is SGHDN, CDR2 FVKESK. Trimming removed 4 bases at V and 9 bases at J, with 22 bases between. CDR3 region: CASSLLGQFVSGQYF. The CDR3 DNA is TGTGCCAGCAGCCTCCTAGGACAATTTGTTTCGGGGCAGTACTTC.

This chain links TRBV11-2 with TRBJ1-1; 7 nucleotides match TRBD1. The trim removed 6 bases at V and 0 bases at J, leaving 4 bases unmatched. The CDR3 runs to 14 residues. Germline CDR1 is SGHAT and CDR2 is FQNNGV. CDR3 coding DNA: TGTGCCAGCAGACTCACAGGGGTGAACACTGAAGCTTTCTTT. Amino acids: CASRLTGVNTEAFF.

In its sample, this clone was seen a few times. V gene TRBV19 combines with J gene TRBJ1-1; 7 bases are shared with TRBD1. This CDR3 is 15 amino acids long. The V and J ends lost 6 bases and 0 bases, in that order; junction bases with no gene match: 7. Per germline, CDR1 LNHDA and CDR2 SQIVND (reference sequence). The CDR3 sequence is CASRSQGQMNTEAFF. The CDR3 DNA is TGTGCCAGTAGATCACAGGGGCAAATGAACACTGAAGCTTTCTTT.